This record concerns one T cell receptor beta chain sequence. Its antigen is currently unknown. This specimen belongs to a study of blood T cells in healthy people across ages. Whole-study findings and limits: A roughly linear fall in TCR beta diversity per million T cells was seen with increasing age.

With a J-beta primer mix and a sample-barcoded 5' primer, a second PCR ran about 7 to 12 cycles. TCRdb used MiXCR to reprocess the 5' RACE reads, holding one entry per CDR3 protein. The sample yields under 1,000,000 distinct CDR3 sequences, about half seen once. The V segment lost 1 base and the J segment 2 bases; nucleotides outside the gene matches: 6. The CDR3 length is 16 residues. Individuals who donated were healthy Caucasians from Russia aged 6 to 90. Samples had at least 6 million PBMCs isolated from them. The TCR comes from a man older than 75 in good health. The V gene is TRBV12-3 or TRBV12-4, the J gene TRBJ2-7; 9 bases line up with TRBD2. Material for sequencing was blood. DNA of the CDR3: TGTGCCAGCAGTTTAGGACTAGCGGACTACACCTACGAGCAGTACTTC. This encodes CASSLGLADYTYEQYF.